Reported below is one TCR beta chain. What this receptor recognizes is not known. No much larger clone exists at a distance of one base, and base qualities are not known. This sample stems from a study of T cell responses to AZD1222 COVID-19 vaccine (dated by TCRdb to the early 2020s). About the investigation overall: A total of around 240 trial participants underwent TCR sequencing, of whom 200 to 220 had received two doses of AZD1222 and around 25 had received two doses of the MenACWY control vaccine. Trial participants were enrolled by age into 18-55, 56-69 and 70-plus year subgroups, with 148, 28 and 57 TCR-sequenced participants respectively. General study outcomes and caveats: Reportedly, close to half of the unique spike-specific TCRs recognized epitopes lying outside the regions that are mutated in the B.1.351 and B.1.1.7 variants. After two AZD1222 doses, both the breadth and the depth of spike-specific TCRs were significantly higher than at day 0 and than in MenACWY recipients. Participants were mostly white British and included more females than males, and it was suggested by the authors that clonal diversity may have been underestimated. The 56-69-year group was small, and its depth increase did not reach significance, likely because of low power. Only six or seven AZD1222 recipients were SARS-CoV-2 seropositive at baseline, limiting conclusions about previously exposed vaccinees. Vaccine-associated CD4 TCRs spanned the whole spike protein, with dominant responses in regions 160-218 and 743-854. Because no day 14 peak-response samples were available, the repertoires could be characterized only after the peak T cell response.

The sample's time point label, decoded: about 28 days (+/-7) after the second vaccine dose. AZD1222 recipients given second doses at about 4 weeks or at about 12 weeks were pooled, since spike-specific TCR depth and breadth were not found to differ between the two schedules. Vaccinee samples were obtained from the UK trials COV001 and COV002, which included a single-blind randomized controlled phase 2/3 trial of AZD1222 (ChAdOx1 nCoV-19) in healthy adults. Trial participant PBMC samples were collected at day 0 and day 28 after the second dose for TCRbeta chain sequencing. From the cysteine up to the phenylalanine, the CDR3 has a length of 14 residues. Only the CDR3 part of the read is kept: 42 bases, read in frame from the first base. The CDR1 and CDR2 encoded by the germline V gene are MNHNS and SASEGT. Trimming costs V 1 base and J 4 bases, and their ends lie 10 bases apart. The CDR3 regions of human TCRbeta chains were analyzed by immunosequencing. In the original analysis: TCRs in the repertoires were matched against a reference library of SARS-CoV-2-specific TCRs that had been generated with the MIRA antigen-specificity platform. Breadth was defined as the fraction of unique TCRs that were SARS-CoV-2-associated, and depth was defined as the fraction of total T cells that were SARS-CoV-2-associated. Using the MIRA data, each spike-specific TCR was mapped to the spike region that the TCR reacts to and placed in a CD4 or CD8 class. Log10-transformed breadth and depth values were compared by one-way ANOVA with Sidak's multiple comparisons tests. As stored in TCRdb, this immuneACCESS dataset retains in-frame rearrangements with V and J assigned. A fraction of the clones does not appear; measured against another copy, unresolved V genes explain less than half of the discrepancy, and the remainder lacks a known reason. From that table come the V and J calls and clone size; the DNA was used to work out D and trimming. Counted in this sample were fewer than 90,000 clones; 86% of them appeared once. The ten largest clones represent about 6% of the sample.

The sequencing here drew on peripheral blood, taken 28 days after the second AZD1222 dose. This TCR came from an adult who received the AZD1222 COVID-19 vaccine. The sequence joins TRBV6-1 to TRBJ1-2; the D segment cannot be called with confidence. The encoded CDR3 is CASSEVIRSYGYTF. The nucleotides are TGTGCCAGCAGTGAAGTTATCAGGAGCTATGGCTACACCTTC.